These 11 T cell receptor beta chains were all obtained from the same sample, sequenced in a study of Graves' ophthalmopathy and Graves' hyperthyroidism. The authors amplified TCR beta CDR3 regions from RNA transcripts. An opening RT-PCR round employed HTBI primers and preceded a second-round multiplex PCR. TCRdb re-analysed the multiplex PCR reads in MiXCR, keeping a single row per CDR3 protein. The sample includes approximately 380,000 distinct CDR3 sequences, around 21% of them seen just once. The specimen sequenced was peripheral blood. The source is a woman aged 18-29 years with stable Graves' hyperthyroidism.

The sample holds many counts of this clonotype. The V gene is TRBV6-5, the J gene TRBJ1-2; 7 bases match TRBD1. With 6 bases clipped from V and 8 bases from J, the junction kept 9 bases outside the gene matches. The germline gives CDR1 MNHEY, CDR2 SVGAGI. The CDR3 loop spans 13 amino acids. As DNA, the CDR3 is TGTGCCAGCAGCTTACAGGGGATTTGGGGCTACACCTTC. Translating it yields CASSLQGIWGYTF.

Many counts were recorded for this clonotype. The rearrangement uses TRBV5-5 and TRBJ2-4; no reliable D call. The V gene's germline CDR1 is SGHKS and CDR2 YYEKEE (reference sequence). The V end was cut by 4 bases, the J end by 1 base, with 9 bases between. There are 14 residues in the CDR3. CDR3 nucleotides: TGTGCCAGCAGCAGGGAACGGGCCAAAAACATTCAGTACTTC. This codes for CASSRERAKNIQYF.

The chain recombines TRBV20-1 with TRBJ1-5; no firm D call. From germline, CDR1 is DFQATT and CDR2 SNEGSKA (reference sequence). V was trimmed by 6 bases and J by 7 bases, leaving 7 bases between them. The CDR3 sequence is 10 residues long. Written as DNA, the CDR3 is TGCAGTGCAAAGGCCCAGCCCCAGCATTTT. Its protein product is CSAKAQPQHF.

The table lists this clonotype with many counts. The chain recombines TRBV3-1 with TRBJ1-6, with a tentative D call TRBD1 (6 bases). The V end was cut by 4 bases, the J end by 0 bases, with 10 bases between. CDR1 LGHDT and CDR2 YNNKEL come from the germline V gene (reference sequence). This CDR3 has 16 amino acids. For the CDR3, the DNA is TGTGCCAGCAGCCTACAGGGTAGCTCCTATAATTCACCCCTCCACTTT. It is translated as CASSLQGSSYNSPLHF. The full variable domain, rest sourced from reference TRBV3-1 and TRBJ1-6, is DTAVSQTPKYLVTQMGNDKSIKCEQNLGHDTMYWYKQDSKKFLKIMFSYNNKELIINETVPNRFSPKSPDKAHLNLHINSLELGDSAVYFCASSLQGSSYNSPLHFGNGTRLTVT.

This clonotype showed up many times. J is TRBJ2-7 and V is TRBV2; TRBD1 agrees at 7 bases. Germline CDR1 reads SNHLY; CDR2 reads FYNNEI. The CDR3 length is 14 residues. The junction had 2 bases not matched to a gene; V was cut back by 1 base and J by 2 bases. In DNA form, the CDR3 reads TGTGCCAGCAGTGAAGGGACAGGCCCCTACGAGCAGTACTTC. Translating gives CASSEGTGPYEQYF.

A few counts support this clonotype. The V gene is TRBV6-1, the J gene TRBJ1-1; no clear D gene. Per germline, CDR1 MNHNS and CDR2 SASEGT. This CDR3 region has 12 residues. The V end was cut by 9 bases, the J end by 1 base, with 9 bases between. The chain's CDR3 is CASLPENTEAFF. The CDR3 DNA is TGTGCCAGTCTGCCTGAGAACACTGAAGCTTTCTTT.

Only one count was recorded for this clonotype. The chain employs TRBV27 and TRBJ1-1; a possible D gene is TRBD1 (5 bases). This CDR3 is built from 14 residues. Germline loops: CDR1 MNHEY, CDR2 SMNVEV (reference sequence). V lost 5 bases to trimming and J lost 0 bases, with 10 bases between them. The CDR3 DNA sequence: TGTGCCAGCAGTACCGACAGCTTGAACACTGAAGCTTTCTTT. Translating gives CASSTDSLNTEAFF.

This clonotype was observed at least ten times. The V and J genes are TRBV6-2 or TRBV6-3 and TRBJ2-7; D is ambiguous. V gave up 6 bases and J gave up 4 bases, with 10 bases separating them. CDR1 and CDR2 from the germline V gene are MNHEY and SVGEGT. The CDR3 consists of 12 residues. CDR3 protein: CASSRSHYEQYF. CDR3 DNA: TGTGCCAGCAGCCGAAGCCATTACGAGCAGTACTTC.

V usage is TRBV3-1 and J usage is TRBJ2-5; D may be TRBD1 (5 bases). The germline V gene encodes CDR1 LGHDT and CDR2 YNNKEL (reference sequence). V shed 3 bases and J shed 5 bases, with 16 bases lying between them. This CDR3 is built from 15 residues. CDR3 loop: CASSQSLQAGETQYF. Here the CDR3 DNA reads TGTGCCAGCAGCCAGAGCCTGCAGGCAGGGGAGACCCAGTACTTC.

In this sample, this clonotype turned up many times. V is TRBV11-1 and J is TRBJ2-5; TRBD2 agrees at 13 bases. The CDR3 sequence is 17 residues long. V was pared by 5 bases and J by 1 base, with 7 bases of the junction left unmatched. Germline V gene data show CDR1 as SGHAT and CDR2 as FQDESV (reference sequence). The CDR3 nucleotides read TGTGCCAGCAGCATCGGACTAGCGGGAGTGATCCAAGAGACCCAGTACTTC. It translates to CASSIGLAGVIQETQYF.

Note on this clonotype: This may come from a read error, since a much larger clone is one base off. It is likely a read error, because the conserved phenylalanine at the end of the CDR3 is missing. The chain carries TRBV9 and TRBJ2-3; 8 bases match TRBD2. J was trimmed by 6 bases and V by 0 bases; bases with no gene match: 6. This CDR3 has 15 amino acids. CDR1 SGDLS and CDR2 YYNGEE come from the germline V gene. This CDR3 reads CASSVDEREWDTQYC. The CDR3, as DNA: TGTGCCAGCAGCGTAGATGAGCGGGAGTGGGATACGCAGTATTGT.